The sequence of this T cell receptor beta chain was determined in a study of blood T cell repertoires in COVID-19. The CDR3 loop spans 14 amino acids. Germline V CDR1 and CDR2: SNHLY, FYNNEI. The V and J ends lost 8 bases and 3 bases respectively, with 13 bases between them. TCRdb's copy holds only in-frame clones and misses some; the assay was immunoSEQ multiplex PCR. The profile shows hundreds of thousands of clones, under 90% of them singletons. The TCR comes from a woman aged 40 to 50 who had been exposed to COVID-19. V is TRBV2 and J is TRBJ2-2; no clear D. The sample consisted of PBMCs or T cells enriched from blood (not recorded which). The CDR3 spells CASLTYFYTGELFF. The CDR3 DNA is TGTGCCAGCCTTACCTATTTCTACACCGGGGAGCTGTTTTTT. The full variable domain, in which reference TRBV2 and TRBJ2-2 provide the parts outside the CDR3, is EPEVTQTPSHQVTQMGQEVILRCVPISNHLYFYWYRQILGQKVEFLVSFYNNEISEKSEIFDDQFSVERPDGSNFTLKIRSTKLEDSAMYFCASLTYFYTGELFFGEGSRLTVL.